This T cell receptor (beta chain) was observed in a study of T cell responses to AZD1222 COVID-19 vaccine. TCRdb's copy holds only in-frame clones and misses some; the assay was immunoSEQ multiplex PCR. The sample lists roughly 200,000 clones; over 80% were seen once. Findings and limits, study-wide: Spike-specific TCR breadth and depth both grew after two AZD1222 doses. Donors were largely white British and mainly female; clonal diversity was possibly underestimated. Nearly half of spike-specific TCRs reportedly target unmutated variant regions. Repertoire samples came only from after the peak T cell response.

The CDR3 has 14 residues. In germline, CDR1 is SGHRS, CDR2 YFSETQ. V dropped 4 bases and J dropped 6 bases, with 13 bases sitting between them. As for this clone: Its specificity is unknown.

The clonotype comes from an adult who received the MenACWY meningococcal vaccine as a control. Specimen: peripheral blood, collected 28 days after the second dose of the MenACWY control vaccine. The V call is TRBV5-1, the J call TRBJ1-4; D may be TRBD1 (6 bases). CDR3 loop: CASSQYKGDEKLFF. CDR3 DNA sequence: TGCGCCAGCAGCCAATATAAGGGGGATGAAAAACTGTTTTTT.